Given below is one T cell receptor (beta chain) in context. What it binds is unknown. The source of the sample is a study of shared clonotypes between healthy human individuals. Each PCR replicate from the sorted subsets contained around 0.2 ug DNA, which is around 30,000 T cell genomes. In the original processing: Filtering differed because ImmunoSEQ produced junction-only sequences that carried no quality scores. Clones were sequenced by immunoSEQ multiplex PCR, and TCRdb holds only the in-frame ones, with some missing. Clone size and V and J calls were adopted from that table, with D and trimming inferred from the DNA. The sample has 800,000 or so clones, 90% to 97% seen once. CD45RO-negative, CCR7-selected cells formed the naive CD8 fraction, which excluded terminally differentiated effector memory CD45RA+ cells. Trimming took off 7 bases at V and 4 bases at J, with 17 bases between the two ends. There are 15 residues in the CDR3. Germline V CDR1 and CDR2: MNHEY, SMNVEV (reference sequence).

Overall study findings and caveats: Clonotype sharing across a few donors was observed for around 4.5% of naive CD4 clonotypes.

This chain links TRBV27 with TRBJ2-1; D possibly corresponds to TRBD2 (6 bases). The sample was naive CD8+ T cells sorted from blood. The receptor's source is a man under 40 in good health. The CDR3 loop reads CASTGGAFGYNEQFF. As DNA, the CDR3 is TGTGCCAGCACCGGGGGAGCTTTCGGGTACAATGAGCAGTTCTTC.